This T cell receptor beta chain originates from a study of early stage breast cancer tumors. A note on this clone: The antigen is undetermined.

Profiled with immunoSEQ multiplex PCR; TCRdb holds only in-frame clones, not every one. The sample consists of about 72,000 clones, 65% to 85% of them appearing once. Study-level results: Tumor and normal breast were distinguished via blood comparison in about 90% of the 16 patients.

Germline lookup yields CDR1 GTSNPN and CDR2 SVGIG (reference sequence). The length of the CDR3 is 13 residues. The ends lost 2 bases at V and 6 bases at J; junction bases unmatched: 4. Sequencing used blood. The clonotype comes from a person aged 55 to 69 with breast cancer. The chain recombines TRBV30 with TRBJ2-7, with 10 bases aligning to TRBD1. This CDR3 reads CAWSPGQGLEQYF. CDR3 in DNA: TGTGCCTGGAGTCCGGGACAGGGGCTCGAGCAGTACTTC.